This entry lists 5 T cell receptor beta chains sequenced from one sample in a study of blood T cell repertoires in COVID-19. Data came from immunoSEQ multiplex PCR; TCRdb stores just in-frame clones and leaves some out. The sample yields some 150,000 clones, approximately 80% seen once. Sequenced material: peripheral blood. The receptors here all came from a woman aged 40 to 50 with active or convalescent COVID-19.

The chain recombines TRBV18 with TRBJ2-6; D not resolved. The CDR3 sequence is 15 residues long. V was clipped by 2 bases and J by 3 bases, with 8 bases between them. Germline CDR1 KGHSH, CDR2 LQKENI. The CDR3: CASSPSVVGANVLTF. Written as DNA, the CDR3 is TGTGCCAGCTCACCATCGGTGGTTGGGGCCAACGTCCTGACTTTC. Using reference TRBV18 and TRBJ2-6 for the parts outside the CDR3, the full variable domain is NAGVMQNPRHLVRRRGQEARLRCSPMKGHSHVYWYRQLPEEGLKFMVYLQKENIIDESGMPKERFSAEFPKEGPSILRIQQVVRGDSAAYFCASSPSVVGANVLTFGAGSRLTVL.

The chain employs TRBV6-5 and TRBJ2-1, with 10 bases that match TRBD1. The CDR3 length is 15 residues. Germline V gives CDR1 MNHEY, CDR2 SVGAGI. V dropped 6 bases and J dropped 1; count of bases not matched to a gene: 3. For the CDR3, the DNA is TGTGCCAGCAGGCGGGACAGGGGTTCCTACAATGAGCAGTTCTTC. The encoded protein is CASRRDRGSYNEQFF.

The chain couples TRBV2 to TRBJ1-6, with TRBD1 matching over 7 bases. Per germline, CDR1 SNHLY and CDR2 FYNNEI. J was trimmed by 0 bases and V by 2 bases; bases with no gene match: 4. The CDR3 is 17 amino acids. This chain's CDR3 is CASSEFSGGSYNSPLHF. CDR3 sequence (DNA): TGTGCCAGCAGTGAATTCTCAGGGGGCTCCTATAATTCACCCCTCCACTTT.

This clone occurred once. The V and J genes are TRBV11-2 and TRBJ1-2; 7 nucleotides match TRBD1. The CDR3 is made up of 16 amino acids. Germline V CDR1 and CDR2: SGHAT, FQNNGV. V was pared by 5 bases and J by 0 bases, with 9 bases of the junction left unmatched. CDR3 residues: CASSHRQGTANYGYTF. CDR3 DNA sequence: TGTGCCAGCAGCCACCGGCAAGGGACAGCTAACTATGGCTACACCTTC.

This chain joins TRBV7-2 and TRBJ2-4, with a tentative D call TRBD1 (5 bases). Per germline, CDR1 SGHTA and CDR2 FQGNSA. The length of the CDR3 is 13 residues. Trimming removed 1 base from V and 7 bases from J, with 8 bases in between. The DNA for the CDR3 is TGTGCCAGCAGCTTAGAGCAGGGCAACATTCAGTACTTC. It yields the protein CASSLEQGNIQYF. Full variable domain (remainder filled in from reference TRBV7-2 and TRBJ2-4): GAGVSQSPSNKVTEKGKDVELRCDPISGHTALYWYRQSLGQGLEFLIYFQGNSAPDKSGLPSDRFSAERTGGSVSTLTIQRTQQEDSAVYLCASSLEQGNIQYFGAGTRLSVL.